The TCR beta chain described here comes from a study of vaccination and CD4 T cells after COVID-19. The wider study: Samples after vaccination came a median 72 days past dose two, ranging 14 to 241.

Notes on the study in general: Convalescent patients' vaccine-specific clones were spike mono-reactive in 304 of 307 cases.

The treatment: roughly 11-day PBMC culture with coronavirus spike peptide pools or control peptides (ViraFEST assay). Cultures used under 2.5 million PBMCs per well, about 10 IU/ml IL-2 and about 10 ug/ml peptides. Remarks on this clonotype: As yet, its antigen is unknown.

Sequencing of DNA taken from cultured CD4+ T cells relied on the Oncomine TCR Beta short-read assay. TCRdb reprocessed the PCR reads via MiXCR and lists one record per CDR3 protein. The repertoire holds approximately 15,000 distinct CDR3 sequences, with more than 65% as singletons. Trimming at V came to 3 bases and at J to 2 bases, leaving 3 bases not matched to a gene. The V gene's germline CDR1 is LNHNV and CDR2 YYDKDF (reference sequence). This CDR3 is 14 amino acids long. This sequence joins TRBV15 and TRBJ2-5, with TRBD1 identical over 7 bases. The sequenced material came from CD4+ T cells from blood, cultured in vitro. The receptor's source is a human donor who had recovered from COVID-19. The CDR3 protein is CATSRGDSQETQYF. As DNA, the CDR3 is TGTGCCACCAGCAGGGGGGACAGTCAAGAGACCCAGTACTTC.